This TCR beta chain was identified in a study of vaccination effects on CD4 cells after COVID-19. Turning to the study itself: Two doses of BNT162b2 or mRNA-1273 vaccine were administered to participants. Convalescent patient samples, from a couple of individuals, date to 16 days and one week before vaccination. Whole-study results and caveats: Marked clonal contraction of both clone types appeared late after vaccination.

Viral peptide pools were used in the ViraFEST assay to expand antigen-specific CD4+ T cells, and sequencing came afterward. Researchers isolated CD4+ T cells once 9 to 11 days of culture had elapsed. SARS-CoV-2 infected the person between March and December 2020, as confirmed by PCR. Days 3 and 7 saw half the medium replaced with IL-2 medium. The germline CDR1 and CDR2 sequences are SGHTA and FQGNSA. The CDR3 totals 13 residues. Trimming stripped 5 bases from V and 4 bases from J, with 8 bases between. Regarding this clone: No antigen is known for it.

The method was immunoSEQ multiplex PCR; TCRdb's version includes in-frame clones alone and lacks a portion of them. The repertoire holds under 25,000 clones, with approximately 74% as singletons. This specimen was CD4+ T cells from PBMCs cultured with SARS-CoV-2 spike peptides, taken before COVID-19 vaccination. The source is a human donor who had a prior SARS-CoV-2 infection. This sequence joins TRBV7-2 and TRBJ2-2; D gene unclear. CDR3 DNA: TGTGCCAGCAGCCTGTTGGGCACCGGGGAGCTGTTTTTT. It encodes CASSLLGTGELFF.